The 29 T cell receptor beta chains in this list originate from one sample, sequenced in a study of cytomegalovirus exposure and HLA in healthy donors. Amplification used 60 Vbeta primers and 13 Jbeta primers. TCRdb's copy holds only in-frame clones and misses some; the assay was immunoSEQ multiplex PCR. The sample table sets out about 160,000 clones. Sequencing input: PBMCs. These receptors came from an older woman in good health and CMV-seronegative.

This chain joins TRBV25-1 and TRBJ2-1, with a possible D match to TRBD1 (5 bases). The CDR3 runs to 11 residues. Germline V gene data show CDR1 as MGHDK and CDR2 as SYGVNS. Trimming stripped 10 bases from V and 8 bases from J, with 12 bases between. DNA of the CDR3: TGTGCCACCGACTGGGGCCATGAGCAGTTCTTC. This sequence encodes CATDWGHEQFF.

The CDR3 reads CATSRDTGTSLGTGELFF. CDR3 sequence (DNA): TGTGCCACCAGCAGAGACACCGGGACTAGTCTTGGCACCGGGGAGCTGTTTTTT. The chain recombines TRBV15 with TRBJ2-2, with 8 bases matching TRBD2. The V gene end was trimmed by 0 bases and the J gene end by 4 bases; junction bases not matched to a gene: 10. This CDR3 region has 18 residues. Germline CDR1 LNHNV, CDR2 YYDKDF (reference sequence).

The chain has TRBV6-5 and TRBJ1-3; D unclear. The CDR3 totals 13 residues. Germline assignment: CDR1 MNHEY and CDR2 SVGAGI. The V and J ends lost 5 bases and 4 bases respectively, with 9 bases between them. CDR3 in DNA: TGTGCCAGCAGTACAGTACCGGGAAACACCATATATTTT. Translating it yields CASSTVPGNTIYF.

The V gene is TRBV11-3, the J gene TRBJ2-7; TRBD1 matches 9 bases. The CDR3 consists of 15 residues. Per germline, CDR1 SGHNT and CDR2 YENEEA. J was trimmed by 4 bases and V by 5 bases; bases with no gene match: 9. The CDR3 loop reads CASSVRDRAPYEQYF. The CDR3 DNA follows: TGTGCCAGCAGCGTCCGGGACAGGGCTCCTTACGAGCAGTACTTC.

CDR3 nucleotides: TGTGCCAGCAGAGCCCACAGGGGGACCTACGAGCAGTACTTC. This encodes CASRAHRGTYEQYF. The chain has TRBV2 and TRBJ2-7; 8 bases fit TRBD1. Germline CDR1 and CDR2: SNHLY and FYNNEI. This CDR3 spans 14 amino acids. V was pared by 6 bases and J by 2 bases, with 6 bases of the junction left unmatched. The full variable domain, with the rest looked up from reference TRBV2 and TRBJ2-7, is EPEVTQTPSHQVTQMGQEVILRCVPISNHLYFYWYRQILGQKVEFLVSFYNNEISEKSEIFDDQFSVERPDGSNFTLKIRSTKLEDSAMYFCASRAHRGTYEQYFGPGTRLTVT.

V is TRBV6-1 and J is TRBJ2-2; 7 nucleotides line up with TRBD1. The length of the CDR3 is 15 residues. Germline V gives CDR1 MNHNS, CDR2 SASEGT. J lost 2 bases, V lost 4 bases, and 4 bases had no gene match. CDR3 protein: CASSAGTVNTGELFF. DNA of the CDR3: TGTGCCAGCAGTGCCGGGACAGTAAACACCGGGGAGCTGTTTTTT.

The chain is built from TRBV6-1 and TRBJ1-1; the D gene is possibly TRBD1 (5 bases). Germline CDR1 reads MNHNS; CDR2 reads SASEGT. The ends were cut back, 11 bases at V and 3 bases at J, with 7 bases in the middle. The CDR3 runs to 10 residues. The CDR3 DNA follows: TGTGCCTCAGGGTACACTGAAGCTTTCTTT. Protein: CASGYTEAFF.

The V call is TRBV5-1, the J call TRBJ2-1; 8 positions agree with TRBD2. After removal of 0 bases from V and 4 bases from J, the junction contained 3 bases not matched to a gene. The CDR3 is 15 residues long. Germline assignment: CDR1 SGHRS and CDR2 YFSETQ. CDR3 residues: CASSLVSGVYNEQFF. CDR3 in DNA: TGCGCCAGCAGCTTGGTTAGCGGGGTATACAATGAGCAGTTCTTC.

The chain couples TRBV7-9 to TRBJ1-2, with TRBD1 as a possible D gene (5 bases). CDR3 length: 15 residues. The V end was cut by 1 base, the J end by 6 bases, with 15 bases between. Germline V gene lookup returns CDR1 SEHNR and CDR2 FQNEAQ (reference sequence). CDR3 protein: CASSLDRMKFDGYTF. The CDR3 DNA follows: TGTGCCAGCAGCTTAGACAGGATGAAATTTGATGGCTACACCTTC.

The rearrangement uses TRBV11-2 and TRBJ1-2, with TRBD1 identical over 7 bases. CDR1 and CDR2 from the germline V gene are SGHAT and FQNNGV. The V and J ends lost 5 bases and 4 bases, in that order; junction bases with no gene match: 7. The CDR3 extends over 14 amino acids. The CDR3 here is CASSPQGQPYGYTF. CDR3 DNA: TGTGCCAGCAGCCCTCAGGGACAGCCCTATGGCTACACCTTC. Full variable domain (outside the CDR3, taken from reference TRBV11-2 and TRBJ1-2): EAGVAQSPRYKIIEKRQSVAFWCNPISGHATLYWYQQILGQGPKLLIQFQNNGVVDDSQLPKDRFSAERLKGVDSTLKIQPAKLEDSAVYLCASSPQGQPYGYTFGSGTRLTVV.

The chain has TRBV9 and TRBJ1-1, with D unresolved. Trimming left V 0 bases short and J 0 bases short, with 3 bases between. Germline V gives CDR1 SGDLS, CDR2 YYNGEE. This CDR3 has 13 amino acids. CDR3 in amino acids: CASSVALNTEAFF. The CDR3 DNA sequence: TGTGCCAGCAGCGTAGCTCTGAACACTGAAGCTTTCTTT.

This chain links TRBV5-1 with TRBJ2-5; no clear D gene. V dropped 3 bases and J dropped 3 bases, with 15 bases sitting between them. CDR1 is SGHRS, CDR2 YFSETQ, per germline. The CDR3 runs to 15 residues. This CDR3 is CASSSEVGPEETQYF. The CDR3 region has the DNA TGCGCCAGCAGCTCCGAAGTGGGCCCGGAAGAGACCCAGTACTTC.

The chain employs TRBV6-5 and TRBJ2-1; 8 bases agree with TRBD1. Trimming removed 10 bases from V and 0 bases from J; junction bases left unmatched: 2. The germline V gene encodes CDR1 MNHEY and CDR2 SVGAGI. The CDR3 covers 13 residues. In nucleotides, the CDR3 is TGTGCCACCGGGACAGGCTCCTACAATGAGCAGTTCTTC. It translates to CATGTGSYNEQFF.

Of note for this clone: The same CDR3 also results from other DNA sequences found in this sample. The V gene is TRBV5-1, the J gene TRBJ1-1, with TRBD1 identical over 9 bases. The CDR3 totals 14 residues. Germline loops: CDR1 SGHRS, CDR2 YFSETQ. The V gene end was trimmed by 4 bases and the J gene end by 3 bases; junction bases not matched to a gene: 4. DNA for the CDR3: TGCGCCAGCAGCCCGGGACAGGGTTACACTGAAGCTTTCTTT. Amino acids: CASSPGQGYTEAFF.

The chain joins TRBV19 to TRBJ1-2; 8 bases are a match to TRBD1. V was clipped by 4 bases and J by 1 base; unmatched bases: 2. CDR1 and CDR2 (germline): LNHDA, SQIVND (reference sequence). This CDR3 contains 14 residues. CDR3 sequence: CASSRTGNNYGYTF. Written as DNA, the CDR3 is TGTGCCAGTAGTAGGACAGGGAATAACTATGGCTACACCTTC.

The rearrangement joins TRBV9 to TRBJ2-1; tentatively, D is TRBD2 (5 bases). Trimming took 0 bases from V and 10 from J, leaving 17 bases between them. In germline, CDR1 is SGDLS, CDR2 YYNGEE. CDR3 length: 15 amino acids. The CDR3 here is CASSVERTGLKEQFF. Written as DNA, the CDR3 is TGTGCCAGCAGCGTAGAAAGGACTGGCCTTAAGGAGCAGTTCTTC.

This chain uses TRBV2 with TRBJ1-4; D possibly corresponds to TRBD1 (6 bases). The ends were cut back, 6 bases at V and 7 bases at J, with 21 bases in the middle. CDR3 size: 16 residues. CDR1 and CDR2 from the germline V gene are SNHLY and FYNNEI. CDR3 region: CASRYRAEAVGEKLFF. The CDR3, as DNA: TGTGCCAGCAGATACAGGGCCGAGGCGGTCGGTGAAAAACTGTTTTTT.

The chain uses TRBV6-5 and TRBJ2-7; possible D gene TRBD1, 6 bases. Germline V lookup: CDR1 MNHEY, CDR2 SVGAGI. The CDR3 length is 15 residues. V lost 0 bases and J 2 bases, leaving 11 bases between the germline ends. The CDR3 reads CASSYSGRGPYEQYF. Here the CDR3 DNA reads TGTGCCAGCAGTTACTCGGGCAGGGGTCCCTACGAGCAGTACTTC.

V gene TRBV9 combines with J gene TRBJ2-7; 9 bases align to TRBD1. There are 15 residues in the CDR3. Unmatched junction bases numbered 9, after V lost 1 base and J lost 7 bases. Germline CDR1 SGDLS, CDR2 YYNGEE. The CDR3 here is CASSVRGQGPDEQYF. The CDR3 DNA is TGTGCCAGCAGCGTAAGGGGACAGGGTCCAGATGAGCAGTACTTC.

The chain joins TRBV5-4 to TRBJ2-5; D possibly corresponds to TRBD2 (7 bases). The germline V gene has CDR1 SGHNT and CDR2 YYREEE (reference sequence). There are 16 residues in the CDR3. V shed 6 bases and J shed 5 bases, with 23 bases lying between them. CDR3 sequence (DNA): TGTGCCAGCAACACAGAAGGGGGGGGGCGGAGGGAGACCCAGTACTTC. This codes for CASNTEGGGRRETQYF.

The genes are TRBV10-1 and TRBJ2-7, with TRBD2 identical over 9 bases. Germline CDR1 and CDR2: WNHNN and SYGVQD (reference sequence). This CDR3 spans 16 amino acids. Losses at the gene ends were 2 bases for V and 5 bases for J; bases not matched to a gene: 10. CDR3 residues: CASSELGAGGRNEQYF. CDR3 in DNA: TGCGCCAGCAGTGAGCTAGGAGCGGGAGGAAGAAACGAGCAGTACTTC.

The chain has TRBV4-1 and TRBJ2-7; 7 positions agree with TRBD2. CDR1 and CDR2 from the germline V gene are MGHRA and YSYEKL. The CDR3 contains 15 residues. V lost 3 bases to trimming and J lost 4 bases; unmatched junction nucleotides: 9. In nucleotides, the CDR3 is TGCGCCAGCAGCCAGGGGGGGGAGGGCCAGTACGAGCAGTACTTC. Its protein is CASSQGGEGQYEQYF.

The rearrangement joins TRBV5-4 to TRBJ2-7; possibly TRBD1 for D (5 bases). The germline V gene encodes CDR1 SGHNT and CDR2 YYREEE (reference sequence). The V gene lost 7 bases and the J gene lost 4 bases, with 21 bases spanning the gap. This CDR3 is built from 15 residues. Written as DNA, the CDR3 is TGTGCCAGCGGTCCGGTAGGGGTCAAGGGTTACGAGCAGTACTTC. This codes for CASGPVGVKGYEQYF.

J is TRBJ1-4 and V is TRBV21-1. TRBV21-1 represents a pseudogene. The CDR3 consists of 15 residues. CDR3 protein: CASSKGGAGVEKLFF. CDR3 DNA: TGTGCCAGCAGCAAAGGAGGGGCGGGGGTAGAAAAACTGTTTTTT.

DNA of the CDR3: TGCGCCAGCAGCTTGGTGGCGACAGGGGAAGGCTACACCTTC. This translates into CASSLVATGEGYTF. The J gene is TRBJ1-2, the V gene TRBV5-1, with 8 bases fitting TRBD1. The CDR3 has 14 amino acids. Germline lookup yields CDR1 SGHRS and CDR2 YFSETQ. The ends lost 0 bases at V and 8 bases at J; junction bases unmatched: 6.

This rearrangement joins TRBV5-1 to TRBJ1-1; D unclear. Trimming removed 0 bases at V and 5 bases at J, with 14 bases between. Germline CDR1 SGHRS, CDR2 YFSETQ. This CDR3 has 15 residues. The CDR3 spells CASSLVVQPGTEAFF. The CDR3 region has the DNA TGCGCCAGCAGCTTGGTAGTCCAGCCGGGGACTGAAGCTTTCTTT.

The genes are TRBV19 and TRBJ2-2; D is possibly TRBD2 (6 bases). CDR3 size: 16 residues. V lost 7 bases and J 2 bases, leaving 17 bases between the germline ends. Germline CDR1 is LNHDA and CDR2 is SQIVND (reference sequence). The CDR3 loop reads CASKSGTLTNTGELFF. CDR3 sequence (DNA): TGTGCCAGTAAATCCGGGACTCTAACTAACACCGGGGAGCTGTTTTTT.

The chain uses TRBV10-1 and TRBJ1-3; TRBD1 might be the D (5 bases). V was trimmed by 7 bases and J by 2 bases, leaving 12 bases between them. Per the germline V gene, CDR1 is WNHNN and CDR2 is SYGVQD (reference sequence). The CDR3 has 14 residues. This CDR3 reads CASTGGTTGNTIYF. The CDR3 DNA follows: TGCGCCAGCACCGGGGGTACGACTGGAAACACCATATATTTT.

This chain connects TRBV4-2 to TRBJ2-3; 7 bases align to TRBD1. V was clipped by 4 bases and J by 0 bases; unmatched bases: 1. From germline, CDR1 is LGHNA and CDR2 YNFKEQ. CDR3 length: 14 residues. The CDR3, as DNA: TGTGCCAGCAGCCGGACAGGCAGCACAGATACGCAGTATTTT. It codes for CASSRTGSTDTQYF.